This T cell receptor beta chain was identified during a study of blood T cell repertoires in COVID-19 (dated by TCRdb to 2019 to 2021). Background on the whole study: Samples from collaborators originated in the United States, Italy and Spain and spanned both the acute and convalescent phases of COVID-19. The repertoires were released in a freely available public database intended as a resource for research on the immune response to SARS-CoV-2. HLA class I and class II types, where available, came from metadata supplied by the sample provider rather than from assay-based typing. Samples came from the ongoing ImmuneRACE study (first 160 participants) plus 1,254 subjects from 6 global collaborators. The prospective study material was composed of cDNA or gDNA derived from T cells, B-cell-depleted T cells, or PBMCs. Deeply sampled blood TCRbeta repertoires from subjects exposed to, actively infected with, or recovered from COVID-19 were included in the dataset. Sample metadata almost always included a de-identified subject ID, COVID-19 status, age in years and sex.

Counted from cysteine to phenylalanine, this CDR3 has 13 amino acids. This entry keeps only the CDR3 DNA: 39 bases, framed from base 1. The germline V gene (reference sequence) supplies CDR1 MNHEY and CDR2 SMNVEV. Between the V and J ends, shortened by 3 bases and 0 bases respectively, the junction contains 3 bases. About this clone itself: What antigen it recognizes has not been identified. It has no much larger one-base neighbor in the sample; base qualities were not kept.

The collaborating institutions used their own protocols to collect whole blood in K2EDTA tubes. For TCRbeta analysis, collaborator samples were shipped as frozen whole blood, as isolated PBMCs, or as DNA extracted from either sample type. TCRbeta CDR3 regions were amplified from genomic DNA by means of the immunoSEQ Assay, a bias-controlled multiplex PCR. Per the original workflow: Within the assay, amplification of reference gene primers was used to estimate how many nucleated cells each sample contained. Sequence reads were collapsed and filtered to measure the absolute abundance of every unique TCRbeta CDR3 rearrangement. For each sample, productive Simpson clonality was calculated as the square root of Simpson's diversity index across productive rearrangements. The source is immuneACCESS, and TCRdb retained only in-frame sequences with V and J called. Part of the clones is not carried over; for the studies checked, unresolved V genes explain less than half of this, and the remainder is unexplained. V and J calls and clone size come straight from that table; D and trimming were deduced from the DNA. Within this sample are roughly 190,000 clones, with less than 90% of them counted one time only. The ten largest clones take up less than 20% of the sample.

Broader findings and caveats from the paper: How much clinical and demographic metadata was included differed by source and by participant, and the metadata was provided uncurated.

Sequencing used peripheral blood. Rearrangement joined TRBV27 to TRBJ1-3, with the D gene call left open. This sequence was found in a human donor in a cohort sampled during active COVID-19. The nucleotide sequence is TGTGCCAGCAGTTTGGCCTCTGGAAACACCATATATTTT. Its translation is CASSLASGNTIYF.